These 15 T cell receptor beta chains were sequenced from one sample in a study of T cell repertoires in cytomegalovirus infection. TCRdb passed the reads through MiXCR, listing each CDR3 protein once. Found here are hundreds of thousands of distinct CDR3 sequences, 18% of them singletons; the top ten hold 7.5% to 9%. The source material was PBMCs. The receptor source for this set is a human donor in good health (CMV status not recorded). Some clones in this sample may be carry-over from other donors' samples.

The rearrangement uses TRBV27 and TRBJ2-5; 7 nucleotides agree with TRBD2. Losses at the gene ends were 6 bases for V and 4 bases for J; bases not matched to a gene: 11. Germline V gene data show CDR1 as MNHEY and CDR2 as SMNVEV (reference sequence). The CDR3 runs 15 residues. The CDR3 loop reads CASSAHPSGGETQYF. Here the CDR3 DNA reads TGTGCCAGCAGCGCCCACCCTAGCGGCGGAGAGACCCAGTACTTC.

The chain carries TRBV11-2 and TRBJ2-5; tentative D call: TRBD1 (6 bases). V dropped 3 bases and J dropped 5 bases, with 13 bases sitting between them. CDR1 is SGHAT, CDR2 FQNNGV, per germline. The CDR3 runs to 14 residues. CDR3 amino acids: CASSFVQGSETQYF. The CDR3, as DNA: TGTGCCAGCAGCTTTGTACAGGGTAGTGAGACCCAGTACTTC.

This clonotype was seen only a few times. The CDR3 sequence: CASRSRTGPGAQETQYF. DNA of the CDR3: TGTGCCAGCAGAAGCAGGACAGGGCCCGGCGCACAAGAGACCCAGTACTTC. This chain joins TRBV6-2 or TRBV6-3 and TRBJ2-5; 8 bases align to TRBD1. The V segment lost 6 bases and the J segment 2 bases; nucleotides outside the gene matches: 14. There are 17 residues in the CDR3. Germline V gives CDR1 MNHEY, CDR2 SVGEGT.

The rearrangement uses TRBV19 and TRBJ1-6, with D tentatively TRBD1 (5 bases). V was cut by 5 bases and J by 6 bases, with 17 bases left in between. Germline CDR1 and CDR2: LNHDA and SQIVND (reference sequence). The CDR3 has 16 residues. As DNA, the CDR3 is TGTGCCAGTAGTCCCAGCTGGGGGTTTGGTAATTCACCCCTCCACTTT. As protein: CASSPSWGFGNSPLHF.

This clonotype was seen a few times. The chain is built from TRBV4-1 and TRBJ1-1, with D unresolved. The germline V and J ends were trimmed by 0 bases and 5 bases, with 13 bases remaining between them. Germline CDR1 is MGHRA and CDR2 is YSYEKL. The CDR3 has 15 residues. CDR3 in DNA: TGCGCCAGCAGCCAAGATCCCGAAATCGGGACTGAAGCTTTCTTT. Encoded protein: CASSQDPEIGTEAFF.

This clonotype was seen repeatedly, ten times or more. The rearrangement links TRBV10-3 to TRBJ1-5, with D perhaps matching TRBD1 (5 bases). CDR1 and CDR2 (germline): ENHRY, SYGVKD. CDR3 size: 13 residues. Trimming removed 10 bases from V and 4 bases from J, with 14 bases in between. The CDR3 reads CATGQGNNQPQHF. The CDR3 DNA sequence: TGTGCCACCGGGCAGGGTAATAATCAGCCCCAGCATTTT.

This clonotype has a handful of counts. The V and J genes are TRBV7-9 and TRBJ2-4; D might be TRBD2 (6 bases). The CDR3 covers 17 residues. V lost 3 bases to trimming and J lost 1 base, with 16 bases between them. The germline V gene has CDR1 SEHNR and CDR2 FQNEAQ (reference sequence). The CDR3 region is CASSFRGGGMAKNIQYF. The CDR3 region has the DNA TGTGCCAGCAGCTTTCGGGGTGGAGGGATGGCCAAAAACATTCAGTACTTC.

This clonotype showed up just a few times. The chain couples TRBV6-1 to TRBJ1-1; tentatively, D is TRBD1 (6 bases). Between the trimmed V and J ends, which lost 8 bases and 4 bases, there was a span of 11 bases. This CDR3 region has 12 residues. Germline assignment: CDR1 MNHNS and CDR2 SASEGT. This CDR3 is CASQQGRTEAFF. DNA of the CDR3: TGTGCCAGCCAACAGGGTCGCACTGAAGCTTTCTTT.

The chain carries TRBV20-1 and TRBJ2-3, with 11 bases that match TRBD2. CDR3 size: 17 residues. CDR1 DFQATT and CDR2 SNEGSKA come from the germline V gene (reference sequence). V trimming: 3 bases; J trimming: 0 bases; junction bases outside the gene matches: 8. CDR3 sequence: CSASGLAGGPSTDTQYF. The CDR3 nucleotides are TGCAGTGCTAGTGGTCTAGCGGGAGGCCCTAGCACAGATACGCAGTATTTT.

This clonotype was seen only a few times. This chain joins TRBV5-6 and TRBJ2-1, with D perhaps matching TRBD2 (6 bases). The germline V gene encodes CDR1 SGHDT and CDR2 YYEEEE. V lost 3 bases to trimming and J lost 7 bases, with 11 bases between them. The CDR3 runs to 13 residues. The CDR3, as DNA: TGTGCCAGCAGCTGGGACTCGCCTAATGAGCAGTTCTTC. This translates into CASSWDSPNEQFF. The full variable domain, in which reference TRBV5-6 and TRBJ2-1 provide the parts outside the CDR3, is DAGVTQSPTHLIKTRGQQVTLRCSPKSGHDTVSWYQQALGQGPQFIFQYYEEEERQRGNFPDRFSGHQFPNYSSELNVNALLLGDSALYLCASSWDSPNEQFFGPGTRLTVL.

The J gene is TRBJ2-5, the V gene TRBV29-1; the D is unclear. Germline CDR1 SQVTM, CDR2 ANQGSEA. The V gene lost 6 bases and the J gene lost 5 bases, with 13 bases spanning the gap. The CDR3 spans 12 residues. The CDR3 DNA is TGCAGCGTAGCCGACGCCTCCGAGACCCAGTACTTC. Protein: CSVADASETQYF.

The chain links TRBV7-8 to TRBJ2-5; no firm D call. The CDR3 length is 14 residues. Germline V gene data show CDR1 as SGHVS and CDR2 as FQNEAQ. The V end was cut by 5 bases, the J end by 4 bases, with 14 bases between. CDR3 coding DNA: TGTGCCAGCAGCGCACGGCCAGGCGGAGAGACCCAGTACTTC. Encoded protein: CASSARPGGETQYF.

The chain carries TRBV19 and TRBJ1-1; D is unclear. CDR1 and CDR2 from the germline V gene are LNHDA and SQIVND (reference sequence). There are 12 residues in the CDR3. V was cut by 7 bases and J by 3 bases, with 9 bases left in between. The CDR3 bases are TGTGCCAGTATGTTTCGGCACACTGAAGCTTTCTTT. Translating gives CASMFRHTEAFF.

The CDR3 region is CASSLNGGNIQYF. CDR3 bases: TGTGCCAGCAGCTTGAACGGGGGAAACATTCAGTACTTC. The chain employs TRBV7-8 and TRBJ2-4, with a possible D match to TRBD2 (6 bases). Between the trimmed V and J ends, which lost 3 bases and 6 bases, there was a span of 9 bases. The CDR3 sequence is 13 residues long. Germline V gene sequence: CDR1 SGHVS, CDR2 FQNEAQ.

The gene calls are TRBV20-1 and TRBJ2-3; D unresolved. The CDR3 totals 13 residues. The germline V gene has CDR1 DFQATT and CDR2 SNEGSKA (reference sequence). V lost 3 bases to trimming and J lost 2 bases, with 9 bases between them. CDR3 nucleotides: TGCAGTGCTAGGGAATCATCCACAGATACGCAGTATTTT. Translating it yields CSARESSTDTQYF.